The 25 T cell receptor beta chains listed next were all sequenced from one sample in a study of T cell responses to AZD1222 COVID-19 vaccine. The assay was immunoSEQ multiplex PCR, and TCRdb's table has in-frame clones only and misses some. Here the sample spans about 140,000 clones, roughly 90% being singletons. The specimen was peripheral blood, collected on day 0 of AZD1222 vaccination. These TCRs come from an adult in good health.

This clone appeared a single time. CDR3 DNA: TGTGCCAGCAGCCCCCAGACAGGGGGCACCGGGGAGCTGTTTTTT. Its protein is CASSPQTGGTGELFF. The V gene is TRBV7-2, the J gene TRBJ2-2; TRBD1 matches 9 bases. Trimming removed 5 bases from V and 4 bases from J; junction bases left unmatched: 5. This CDR3 comprises 15 residues. CDR1 is SGHTA, CDR2 FQGNSA, per germline.

This sequence joins TRBV5-1 and TRBJ1-1; D might be TRBD1 (5 bases). V was trimmed by 2 bases and J by 8 bases, leaving 16 bases between them. In germline, CDR1 is SGHRS, CDR2 YFSETQ. The CDR3 sequence is 14 residues long. The CDR3, as DNA: TGCGCCAGCAGCTTAGAGGGGCTAGATAGGGAAGCTTTCTTT. It encodes CASSLEGLDREAFF.

The chain has TRBV11-3 and TRBJ2-3, with D perhaps TRBD1 (5 bases). Germline V lookup: CDR1 SGHNT, CDR2 YENEEA. The CDR3 is 14 amino acids. V gave up 1 base and J gave up 2 bases, with 7 bases separating them. CDR3 nucleotide sequence: TGTGCCAGCAGCTTAGGGGGCTACACAGATACGCAGTATTTT. Residues: CASSLGGYTDTQYF.

V and J are TRBV7-8 and TRBJ2-7; the match to TRBD1 covers 9 bases. CDR1 SGHVS and CDR2 FQNEAQ come from the germline V gene. CDR3 size: 15 residues. V lost 1 base and J lost 2; bases outside the gene matches: 3. CDR3 residues: CASSLDRGLTYEQYF. The CDR3 region has the DNA TGTGCCAGCAGCTTAGACAGGGGGCTGACCTACGAGCAGTACTTC.

The chain carries TRBV6-5 and TRBJ2-1; a weak D match, TRBD1 (7 bases). Germline CDR1 is MNHEY and CDR2 is SVGAGI. The CDR3 totals 15 residues. V lost 2 bases, J lost 7 bases, and 15 bases lay in between. CDR3 in amino acids: CASSYGGQGGNEQFF. The DNA of the CDR3 is TGTGCCAGCAGTTACGGGGGCCAGGGGGGAAATGAGCAGTTCTTC.

The rearrangement links TRBV3-1 (or the pseudogene TRBV3-2) to TRBJ1-1, with D tentatively TRBD1 (5 bases). CDR1 and CDR2 (germline): LGHDT, YNNKEL (reference sequence). The V gene lost 7 bases and the J gene lost 6 bases, with 15 bases spanning the gap. The CDR3 sequence is 13 residues long. CDR3 bases: TGTGCCAGCACCCAGCAGGGTATTTCTGAAGCTTTCTTT. Amino acids: CASTQQGISEAFF.

This clone has a handful of counts. J is TRBJ2-7 and V is TRBV5-6; 7 bases align to TRBD1. CDR1 SGHDT and CDR2 YYEEEE come from the germline V gene. The CDR3 runs 15 residues. Losses at the gene ends were 0 bases for V and 3 bases for J; bases not matched to a gene: 6. The CDR3 loop is CASSLVNRGYYEQYF. In DNA form, the CDR3 reads TGTGCCAGCAGCTTGGTTAACAGGGGCTACTACGAGCAGTACTTC. Variable domain in full (rest from reference TRBV5-6 and TRBJ2-7): DAGVTQSPTHLIKTRGQQVTLRCSPKSGHDTVSWYQQALGQGPQFIFQYYEEEERQRGNFPDRFSGHQFPNYSSELNVNALLLGDSALYLCASSLVNRGYYEQYFGPGTRLTVT.

This clone has only a few counts. V and J are TRBV12-3 or TRBV12-4 and TRBJ1-1; a possible D gene is TRBD1 (6 bases). The V end lost 6 bases, the J end lost 8 bases, and 13 bases lay between the germline ends. CDR3 size: 12 residues. CDR3 bases: TGTGCCAGCAGAAATACAGGGTTCGAAGCTTTCTTT. Translating it yields CASRNTGFEAFF.

The chain has TRBV19 and TRBJ2-3, with D uncertain. There are 14 residues in the CDR3. The germline CDR1 and CDR2 sequences are LNHDA and SQIVND (reference sequence). The V and J ends lost 1 base and 0 bases respectively, with 5 bases between them. CDR3 sequence reads: CASSIVASTDTQYF. The CDR3 DNA is TGTGCCAGTAGTATAGTGGCTAGCACAGATACGCAGTATTTT.

V and J are TRBV28 and TRBJ2-7; 9 nucleotides agree with TRBD2. The CDR3 is 14 amino acids. Germline CDR1 and CDR2: MDHEN and SYDVKM. J lost 1 base, V lost 11 bases, and 9 bases had no gene match. The CDR3 bases are TGTGCCGTCAAGTCTAGCGGGGCTTCCTACGAGCAGTACTTC. Translation: CAVKSSGASYEQYF.

This chain links TRBV4-1 with TRBJ2-7; 9 bases are shared with TRBD1. With 5 bases clipped from V and 1 base from J, the junction kept 3 bases outside the gene matches. CDR1 is MGHRA and CDR2 is YSYEKL in the germline V gene. The CDR3 totals 14 residues. CDR3 in DNA: TGCGCCAGCAGCAGGGACAGGGCGTCCTACGAGCAGTACTTC. Protein product: CASSRDRASYEQYF.

On this clone itself: The conserved phenylalanine or tryptophan normally closing the CDR3 is absent here, so this likely arose from a read error. It is unclear where the CDR3 begins or ends on the DNA, so no DNA is shown, and the CDR3 is as TCRdb lists it. The rearrangement uses TRBV1 and TRBJ1-2; TRBD1 was called by the table and not checked on the DNA. TRBV1 counts as a pseudogene. Both ends counted, the CDR3 spans 13 residues. The CDR3 protein is CTSSQVLQGRYTL.

The chain is built from TRBV6-5 and TRBJ1-5; no clear D. Germline V gene sequence: CDR1 MNHEY, CDR2 SVGAGI. Trimming shortened V by 2 bases and J by 0 bases, and 8 bases separated the two germline ends. This CDR3 region has 15 residues. For the CDR3, the DNA is TGTGCCAGCAGTTACAGCATAAATAGCAATCAGCCCCAGCATTTT. Protein sequence: CASSYSINSNQPQHF.

The sample holds one count of this clone. This chain connects TRBV7-3 to TRBJ2-7; either TRBD1 or TRBD2 may supply D (5 bases each). The CDR3 loop spans 13 amino acids. Germline V gene data show CDR1 as SGHTA and CDR2 as FQGTGA. The V and J ends lost 4 bases and 6 bases respectively, with 13 bases between them. The CDR3, as DNA: TGTGCCAGCAGCTCCGGGGCAGGGTTCGAGCAGTACTTC. It is translated as CASSSGAGFEQYF.

The V call is TRBV30, the J call TRBJ2-3; weak D call: TRBD2 (5 bases). V lost 2 bases and J 5 bases, leaving 11 bases between the germline ends. From germline, CDR1 is GTSNPN and CDR2 SVGIG (reference sequence). This CDR3 comprises 13 residues. CDR3 amino acids: CAWSFGKGDTQYF. CDR3 bases: TGTGCCTGGAGTTTCGGGAAGGGAGATACGCAGTATTTT.

The chain employs TRBV4-3 and TRBJ2-7; 7 bases line up with TRBD2. Germline-derived CDR1 and CDR2 are LGHNA and YSLEER. V was clipped by 0 bases and J by 2 bases; unmatched bases: 7. CDR3 length: 16 residues. CDR3 sequence: CASSQDRASGTYEQYF. CDR3 coding DNA: TGCGCCAGCAGCCAAGATCGGGCTAGCGGTACCTACGAGCAGTACTTC.

This rearrangement joins TRBV30 to TRBJ2-5; 7 bases agree with TRBD2. Germline-derived CDR1 and CDR2 are GTSNPN and SVGIG (reference sequence). V shed 0 bases, J shed 1 base, and the junction held 8 bases outside the gene matches. The CDR3 contains 16 residues. This chain's CDR3 is CAWSVPVAGAQETQYF. DNA for the CDR3: TGTGCCTGGAGTGTACCGGTGGCGGGAGCCCAAGAGACCCAGTACTTC.

The table lists this clone with a few counts. The V and J genes are TRBV5-4 and TRBJ2-7; tentatively, D is TRBD1 (6 bases). The V and J ends lost 0 bases and 4 bases respectively, with 11 bases between them. Germline CDR1 SGHNT, CDR2 YYREEE (reference sequence). The CDR3 is made up of 14 amino acids. The CDR3 is CASSLGQARYEQYF. In DNA, the CDR3 is TGTGCCAGCAGCTTGGGACAGGCGCGTTACGAGCAGTACTTC.

The chain couples TRBV4-3 to TRBJ1-2; D is uncertain. The V end was cut by 5 bases, the J end by 0 bases, with 13 bases between. Per the germline V gene, CDR1 is LGHNA and CDR2 is YSLEER. The CDR3 has 15 residues. Here the CDR3 reads CASSDRAPANYGYTF. DNA for the CDR3: TGCGCCAGCAGCGACCGGGCTCCCGCTAACTATGGCTACACCTTC.

The gene calls are TRBV4-2 and TRBJ2-5; TRBD1 agrees at 8 bases. Germline trimming cut 3 bases from V and 5 bases from J; bases unmatched to any gene: 11. The CDR3 loop spans 16 amino acids. Looked up from germline, CDR1 is LGHNA and CDR2 is YNFKEQ. The CDR3 is CASSHLRTGKGETQYF. The CDR3 nucleotides are TGTGCCAGCAGCCACTTAAGGACAGGGAAGGGGGAGACCCAGTACTTC.

The chain uses TRBV11-2 and TRBJ2-5; 7 bases line up with TRBD1. The V and J ends lost 5 bases and 3 bases, in that order; junction bases with no gene match: 3. Germline CDR1 is SGHAT and CDR2 is FQNNGV. The CDR3 length is 13 residues. CDR3 bases: TGTGCCAGCAGCCCTGACAGGGAAGAGACCCAGTACTTC. It encodes CASSPDREETQYF. Filled out from reference TRBV11-2 and TRBJ2-5, the complete variable domain reads EAGVAQSPRYKIIEKRQSVAFWCNPISGHATLYWYQQILGQGPKLLIQFQNNGVVDDSQLPKDRFSAERLKGVDSTLKIQPAKLEDSAVYLCASSPDREETQYFGPGTRLLVL.

J is TRBJ1-2 and V is TRBV5-4, with a tentative D call TRBD1 (5 bases). This CDR3 is 14 amino acids long. Trimming left V 3 bases short and J 4 bases short, with 13 bases between. Germline values: CDR1 SGHNT, CDR2 YYREEE (reference sequence). CDR3: CASSSADGGYGYTF. As DNA, the CDR3 is TGTGCCAGCAGCTCGGCGGACGGGGGCTATGGCTACACCTTC.

This chain joins TRBV30 and TRBJ1-1; 12 bases map to TRBD1. There are 15 residues in the CDR3. The germline gives CDR1 GTSNPN, CDR2 SVGIG (reference sequence). The ends lost 3 bases at V and 5 bases at J; junction bases unmatched: 7. The CDR3 protein is CAWRGQGAGRTEAFF. The CDR3 nucleotides read TGTGCCTGGAGGGGACAGGGGGCGGGAAGGACTGAAGCTTTCTTT.

The CDR3 sequence: CSADPTEDRKTQYF. The CDR3 region has the DNA TGCAGCGCAGACCCGACAGAAGACAGGAAGACCCAGTACTTC. V is TRBV29-1 and J is TRBJ2-5, with a weak D call TRBD1 (6 bases). Trimming took 7 bases from V and 6 from J, leaving 21 bases between them. There are 14 residues in the CDR3. Germline-derived CDR1 and CDR2 are SQVTM and ANQGSEA. The variable domain in full, completed from reference TRBV29-1 and TRBJ2-5, reads SAVISQKPSRDICQRGTSLTIQCQVDSQVTMMFWYRQQPGQSLTLIATANQGSEATYESGFVIDKFPISRPNLTFSTLTVSNMSPEDSSIYLCSADPTEDRKTQYFGPGTRLLVL.

The V call is TRBV19, the J call TRBJ1-5; possible D gene TRBD1, 6 bases. The CDR3 loop spans 14 amino acids. With 5 bases removed from V and 4 bases from J, the gap between germline ends came to 12 bases. Germline lookup yields CDR1 LNHDA and CDR2 SQIVND (reference sequence). In DNA, the CDR3 is TGTGCCAGTAGTGGCCGGGACACTAATCAGCCCCAGCATTTT. Protein product: CASSGRDTNQPQHF.